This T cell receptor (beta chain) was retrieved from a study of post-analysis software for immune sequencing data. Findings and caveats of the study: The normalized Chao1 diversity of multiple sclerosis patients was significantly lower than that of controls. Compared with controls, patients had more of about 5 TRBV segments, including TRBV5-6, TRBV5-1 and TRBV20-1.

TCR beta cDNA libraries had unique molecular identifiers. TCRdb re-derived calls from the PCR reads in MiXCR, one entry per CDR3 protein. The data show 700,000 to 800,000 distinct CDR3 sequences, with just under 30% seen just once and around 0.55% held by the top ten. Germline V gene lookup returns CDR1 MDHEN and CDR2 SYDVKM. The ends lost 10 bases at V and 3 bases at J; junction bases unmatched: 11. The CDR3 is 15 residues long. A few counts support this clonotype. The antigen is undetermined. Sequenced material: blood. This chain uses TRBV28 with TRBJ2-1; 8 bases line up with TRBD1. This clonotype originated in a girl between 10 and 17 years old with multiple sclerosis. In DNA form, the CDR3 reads TGTGCCATCCGCGGACAGGGAAGGATCTACAATGAGCAGTTCTTC. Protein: CAIRGQGRIYNEQFF.